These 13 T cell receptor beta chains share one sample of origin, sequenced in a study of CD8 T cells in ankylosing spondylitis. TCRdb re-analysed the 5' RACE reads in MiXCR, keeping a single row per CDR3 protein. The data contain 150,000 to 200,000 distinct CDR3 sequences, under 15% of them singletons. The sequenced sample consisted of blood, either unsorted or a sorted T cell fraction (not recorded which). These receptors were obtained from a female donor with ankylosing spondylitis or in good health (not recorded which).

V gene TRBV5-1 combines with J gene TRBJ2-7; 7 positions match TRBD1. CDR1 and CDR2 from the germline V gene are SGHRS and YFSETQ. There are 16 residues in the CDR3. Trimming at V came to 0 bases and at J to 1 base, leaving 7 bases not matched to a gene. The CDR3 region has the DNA TGCGCCAGCAGCTTGGCCTCCGGGACAGCTTCCTACGAGCAGTACTTC. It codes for CASSLASGTASYEQYF.

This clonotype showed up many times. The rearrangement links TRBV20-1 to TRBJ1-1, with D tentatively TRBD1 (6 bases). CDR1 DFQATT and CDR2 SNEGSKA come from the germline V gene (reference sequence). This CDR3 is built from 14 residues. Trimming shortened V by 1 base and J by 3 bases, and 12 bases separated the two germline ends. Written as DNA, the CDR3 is TGCAGTGCTAGAGGGGGGCCCAGAGACACTGAAGCTTTCTTT. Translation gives CSARGGPRDTEAFF.

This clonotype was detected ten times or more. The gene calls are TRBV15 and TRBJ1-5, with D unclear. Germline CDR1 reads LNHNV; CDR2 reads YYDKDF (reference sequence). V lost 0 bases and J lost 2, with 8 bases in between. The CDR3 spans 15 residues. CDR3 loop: CATSRDNVRNQPQHF. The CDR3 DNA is TGTGCCACCAGCAGAGATAATGTTCGCAATCAGCCCCAGCATTTT.

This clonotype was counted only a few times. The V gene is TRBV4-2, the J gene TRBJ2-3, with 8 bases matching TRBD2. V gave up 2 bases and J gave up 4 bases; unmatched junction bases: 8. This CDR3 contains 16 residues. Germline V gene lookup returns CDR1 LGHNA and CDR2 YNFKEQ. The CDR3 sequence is CASSQLREGPADTQYF. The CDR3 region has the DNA TGTGCCAGCAGCCAACTTCGGGAGGGCCCAGCAGATACGCAGTATTTT.

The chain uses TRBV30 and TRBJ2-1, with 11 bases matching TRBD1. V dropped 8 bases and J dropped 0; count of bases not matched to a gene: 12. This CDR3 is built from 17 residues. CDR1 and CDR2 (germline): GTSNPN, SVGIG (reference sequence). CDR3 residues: CAGSGQGVFSSYNEQFF. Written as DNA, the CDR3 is TGTGCCGGCTCGGGACAGGGGGTTTTTAGCTCCTACAATGAGCAGTTCTTC. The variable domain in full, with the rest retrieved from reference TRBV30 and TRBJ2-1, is SQTIHQWPATLVQPVGSPLSLECTVEGTSNPNLYWYRQAAGRGLQLLFYSVGIGQISSEVPQNLSASRPQDRQFILSSKKLLLSDSGFYLCAGSGQGVFSSYNEQFFGPGTRLTVL.

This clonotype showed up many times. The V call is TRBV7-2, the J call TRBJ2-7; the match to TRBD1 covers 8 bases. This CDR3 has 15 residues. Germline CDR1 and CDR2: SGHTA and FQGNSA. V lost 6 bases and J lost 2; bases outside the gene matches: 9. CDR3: CASRRAPGGTYEQYF. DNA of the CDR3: TGTGCCAGCAGACGAGCTCCAGGGGGCACCTACGAGCAGTACTTC.

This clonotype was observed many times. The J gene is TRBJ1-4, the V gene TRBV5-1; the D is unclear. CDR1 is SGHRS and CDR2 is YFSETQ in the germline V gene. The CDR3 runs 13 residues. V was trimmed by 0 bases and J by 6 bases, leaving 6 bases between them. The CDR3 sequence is CASSLGADEKLFF. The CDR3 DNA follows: TGCGCCAGCAGCTTGGGGGCAGATGAAAAACTGTTTTTT.

CDR3 in amino acids: CASSQGVSGRSNEQFF. The CDR3 nucleotides are TGCGCCAGCAGCCAAGGGGTAAGCGGGAGGTCCAATGAGCAGTTCTTC. The chain carries TRBV4-3 and TRBJ2-1; 9 nucleotides line up with TRBD2. The germline gives CDR1 LGHNA, CDR2 YSLEER. The length of the CDR3 is 16 residues. V shed 1 base and J 6 bases; nucleotides not matched to a gene: 7.

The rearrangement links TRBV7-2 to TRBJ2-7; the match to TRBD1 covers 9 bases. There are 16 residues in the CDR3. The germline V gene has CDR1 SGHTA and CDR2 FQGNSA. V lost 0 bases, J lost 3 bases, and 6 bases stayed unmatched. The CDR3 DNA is TGTGCCAGCAGCTTAGCAGTTTGGACAGGGGACTACGAGCAGTACTTC. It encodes CASSLAVWTGDYEQYF. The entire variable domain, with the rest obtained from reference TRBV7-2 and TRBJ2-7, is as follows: GAGVSQSPSNKVTEKGKDVELRCDPISGHTALYWYRQSLGQGLEFLIYFQGNSAPDKSGLPSDRFSAERTGGSVSTLTIQRTQQEDSAVYLCASSLAVWTGDYEQYFGPGTRLTVT.

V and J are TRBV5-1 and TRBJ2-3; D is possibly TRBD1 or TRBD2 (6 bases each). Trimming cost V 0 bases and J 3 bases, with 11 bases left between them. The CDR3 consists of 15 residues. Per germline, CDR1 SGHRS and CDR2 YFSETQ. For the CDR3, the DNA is TGCGCCAGCAGCTTGGCGGGGGCCGTAACAGATACGCAGTATTTT. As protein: CASSLAGAVTDTQYF.

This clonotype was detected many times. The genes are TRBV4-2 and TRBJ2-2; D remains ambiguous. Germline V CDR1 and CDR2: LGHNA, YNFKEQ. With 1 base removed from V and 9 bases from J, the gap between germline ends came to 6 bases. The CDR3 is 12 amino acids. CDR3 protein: CASSQGTRELFF. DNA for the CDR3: TGTGCCAGCAGCCAAGGGACCAGGGAGCTGTTTTTT.

CDR3 sequence: CASSRNLPGQFPDTQYF. The CDR3 coding sequence is TGTGCCAGCAGTCGCAACCTACCGGGACAGTTTCCAGATACGCAGTATTTT. V and J are TRBV6-1 and TRBJ2-3; 7 bases are a match to TRBD1. CDR3 length: 17 residues. V was pared by 5 bases and J by 4 bases, with 15 bases of the junction left unmatched. Germline V CDR1 and CDR2: MNHNS, SASEGT.

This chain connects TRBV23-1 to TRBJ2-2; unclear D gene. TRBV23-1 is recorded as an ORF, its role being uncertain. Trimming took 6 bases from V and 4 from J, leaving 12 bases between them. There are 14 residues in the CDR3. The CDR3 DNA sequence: TGCGCCAGCAGGTTCTCAGCGCCCACCGGGGAGCTGTTTTTT. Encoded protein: CASRFSAPTGELFF.